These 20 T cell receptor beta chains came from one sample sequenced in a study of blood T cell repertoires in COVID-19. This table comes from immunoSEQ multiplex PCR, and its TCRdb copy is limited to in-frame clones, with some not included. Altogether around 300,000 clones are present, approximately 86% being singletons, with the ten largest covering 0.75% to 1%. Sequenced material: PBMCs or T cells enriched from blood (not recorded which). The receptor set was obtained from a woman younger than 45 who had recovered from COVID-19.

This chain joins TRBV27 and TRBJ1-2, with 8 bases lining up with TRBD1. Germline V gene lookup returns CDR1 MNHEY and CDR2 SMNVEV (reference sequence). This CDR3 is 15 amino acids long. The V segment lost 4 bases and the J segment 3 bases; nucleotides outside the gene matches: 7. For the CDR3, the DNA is TGTGCCAGCAGTTGGGACAGGACAAGCCACTATGGCTACACCTTC. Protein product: CASSWDRTSHYGYTF.

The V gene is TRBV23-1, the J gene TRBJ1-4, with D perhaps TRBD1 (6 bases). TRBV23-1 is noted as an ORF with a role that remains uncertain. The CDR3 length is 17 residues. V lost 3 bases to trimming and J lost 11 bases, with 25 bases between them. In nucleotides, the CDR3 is TGCGCCAGCAGTCACCCAATGAAACCTAAAGGGGGTAGGAAACTGTTTTTT. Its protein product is CASSHPMKPKGGRKLFF.

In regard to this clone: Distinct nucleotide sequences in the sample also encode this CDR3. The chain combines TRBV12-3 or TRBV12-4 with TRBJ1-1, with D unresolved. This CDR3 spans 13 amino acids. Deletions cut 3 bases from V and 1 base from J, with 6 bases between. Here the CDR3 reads CASSLRGNTEAFF. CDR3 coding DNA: TGTGCCAGCAGTTTGAGAGGGAACACTGAAGCTTTCTTT.

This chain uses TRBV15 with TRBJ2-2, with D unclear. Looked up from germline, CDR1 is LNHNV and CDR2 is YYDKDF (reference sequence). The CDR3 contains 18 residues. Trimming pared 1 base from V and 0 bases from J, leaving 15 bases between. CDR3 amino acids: CATSRGTGRNPNTGELFF. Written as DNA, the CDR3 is TGTGCCACCAGCAGAGGTACCGGCAGGAACCCGAACACCGGGGAGCTGTTTTTT.

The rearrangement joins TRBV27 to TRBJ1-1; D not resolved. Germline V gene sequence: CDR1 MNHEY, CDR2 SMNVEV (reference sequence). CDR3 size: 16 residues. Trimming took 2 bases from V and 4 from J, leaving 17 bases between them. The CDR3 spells CASSLPPSREGTEAFF. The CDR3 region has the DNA TGTGCCAGCAGTTTACCACCCTCGAGGGAGGGCACTGAAGCTTTCTTT.

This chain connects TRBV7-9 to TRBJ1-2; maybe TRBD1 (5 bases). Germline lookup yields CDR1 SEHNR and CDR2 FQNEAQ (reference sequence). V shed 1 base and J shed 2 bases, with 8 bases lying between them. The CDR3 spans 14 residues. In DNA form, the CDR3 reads TGTGCCAGCAGCTTAGGACAGATAAACTATGGCTACACCTTC. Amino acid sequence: CASSLGQINYGYTF.

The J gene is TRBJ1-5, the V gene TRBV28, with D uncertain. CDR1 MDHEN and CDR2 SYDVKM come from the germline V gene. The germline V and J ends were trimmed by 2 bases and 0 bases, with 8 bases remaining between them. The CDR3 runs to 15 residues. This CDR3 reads CASSLGVYSNQPQHF. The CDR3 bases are TGTGCCAGCAGTTTAGGAGTTTATAGCAATCAGCCCCAGCATTTT.

The CDR3 DNA reads TGTGCCAGCAGCCATGGGCAGGAGGGGAGGCAAAGCTCTGGGGCCAACGTCCTGACTTTC. It is translated as CASSHGQEGRQSSGANVLTF. V gene TRBV7-3 combines with J gene TRBJ2-6; tentatively, D is TRBD2 (6 bases). CDR1 is SGHTA and CDR2 is FQGTGA in the germline V gene. The CDR3 consists of 20 residues. V lost 5 bases to trimming and J lost 0 bases, with 23 bases between them. Full variable domain (rest looked up from reference TRBV7-3 and TRBJ2-6): GAGVSQTPSNKVTEKGKYVELRCDPISGHTALYWYRQSLGQGPEFLIYFQGTGAADDSGLPNDRFFAVRPEGSVSTLKIQRTERGDSAVYLCASSHGQEGRQSSGANVLTFGAGSRLTVL.

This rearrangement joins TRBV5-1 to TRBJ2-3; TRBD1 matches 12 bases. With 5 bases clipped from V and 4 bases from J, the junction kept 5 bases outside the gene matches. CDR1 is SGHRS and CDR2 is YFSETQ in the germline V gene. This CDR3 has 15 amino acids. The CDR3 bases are TGCGCCAGCAGTGAAGGGACAGGGGGCGCAGATACGCAGTATTTT. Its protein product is CASSEGTGGADTQYF.

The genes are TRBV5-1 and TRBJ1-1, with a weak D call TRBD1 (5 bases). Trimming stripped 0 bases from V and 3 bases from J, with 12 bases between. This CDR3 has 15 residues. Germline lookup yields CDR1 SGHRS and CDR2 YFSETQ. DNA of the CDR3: TGCGCCAGCAGCTTGGACACGACAGCCTACACTGAAGCTTTCTTT. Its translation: CASSLDTTAYTEAFF.

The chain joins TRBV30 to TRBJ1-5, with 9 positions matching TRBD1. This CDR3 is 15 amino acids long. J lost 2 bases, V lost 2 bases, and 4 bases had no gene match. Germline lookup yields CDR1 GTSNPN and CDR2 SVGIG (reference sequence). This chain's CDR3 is CAWSHWTGGNQPQHF. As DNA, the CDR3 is TGTGCCTGGAGTCATTGGACAGGGGGCAATCAGCCCCAGCATTTT.

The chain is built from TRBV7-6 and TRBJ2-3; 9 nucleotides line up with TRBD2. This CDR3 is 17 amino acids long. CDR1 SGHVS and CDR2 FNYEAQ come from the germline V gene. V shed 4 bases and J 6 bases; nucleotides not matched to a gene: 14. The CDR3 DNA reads TGTGCCAGCAGCTCCCGGGGGGTAGCGGGAGAGAGGGATACGCAGTATTTT. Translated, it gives CASSSRGVAGERDTQYF.

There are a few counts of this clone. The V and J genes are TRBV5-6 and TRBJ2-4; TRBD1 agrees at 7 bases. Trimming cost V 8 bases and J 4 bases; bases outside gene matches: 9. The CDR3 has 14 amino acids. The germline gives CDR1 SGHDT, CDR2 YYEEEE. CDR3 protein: CASRNYRGKNIQYF. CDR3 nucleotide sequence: TGTGCCAGTCGAAATTACAGGGGAAAAAACATTCAGTACTTC.

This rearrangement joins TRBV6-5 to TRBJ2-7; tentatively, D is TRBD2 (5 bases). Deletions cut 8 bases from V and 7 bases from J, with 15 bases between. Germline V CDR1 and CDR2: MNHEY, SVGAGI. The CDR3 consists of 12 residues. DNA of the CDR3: TGTGCCAGCCATGGAGGTCTTAATGAGCAGTACTTC. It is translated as CASHGGLNEQYF.

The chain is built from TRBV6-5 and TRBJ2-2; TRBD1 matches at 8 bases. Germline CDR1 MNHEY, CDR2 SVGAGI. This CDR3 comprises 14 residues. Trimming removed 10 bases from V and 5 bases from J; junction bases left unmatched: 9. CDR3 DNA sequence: TGTGCCATTCCGGGACAGGAACGTACCGGGGAGCTGTTTTTT. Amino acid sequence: CAIPGQERTGELFF.

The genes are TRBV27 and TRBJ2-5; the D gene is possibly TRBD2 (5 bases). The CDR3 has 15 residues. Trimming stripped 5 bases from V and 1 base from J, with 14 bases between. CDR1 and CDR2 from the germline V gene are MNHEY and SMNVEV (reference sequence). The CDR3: CASSPTIAGQETQYF. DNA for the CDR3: TGTGCCAGCAGTCCAACTATCGCGGGCCAAGAGACCCAGTACTTC.

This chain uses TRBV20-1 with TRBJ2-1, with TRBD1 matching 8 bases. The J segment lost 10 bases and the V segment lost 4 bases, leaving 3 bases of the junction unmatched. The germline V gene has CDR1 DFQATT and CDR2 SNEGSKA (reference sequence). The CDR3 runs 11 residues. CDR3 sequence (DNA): TGCAGTGCTATCGGGACAGGAGAGCAGTTCTTC. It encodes CSAIGTGEQFF.

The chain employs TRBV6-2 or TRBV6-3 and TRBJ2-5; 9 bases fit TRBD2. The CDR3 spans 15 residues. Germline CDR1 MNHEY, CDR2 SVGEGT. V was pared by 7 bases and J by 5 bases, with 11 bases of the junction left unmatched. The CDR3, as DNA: TGTGCCAGCAACCCAGCGGGGGGCGACCGCGAGACCCAGTACTTC. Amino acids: CASNPAGGDRETQYF.

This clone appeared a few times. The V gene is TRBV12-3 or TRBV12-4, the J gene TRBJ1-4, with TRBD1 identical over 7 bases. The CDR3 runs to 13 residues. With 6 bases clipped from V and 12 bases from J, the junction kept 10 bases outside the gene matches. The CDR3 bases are TGTGCCAGCAGGCAGGGGGTGGGTTTTGAACTGTTTTTT. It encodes CASRQGVGFELFF.

The CDR3 DNA reads as TGCGCCAGCACCGGGACAGGGAAGTTCAACGAGCAGTACTTC. Amino acid sequence: CASTGTGKFNEQYF. J is TRBJ2-7 and V is TRBV10-2, with 9 positions matching TRBD1. Germline assignment: CDR1 WSHSY and CDR2 SAAADI. This CDR3 contains 14 residues. The V and J ends lost 7 bases and 5 bases, in that order; junction bases with no gene match: 9.